One TCR beta chain is described in this entry. Its target is unknown. This entry is derived from a study of response to subunit inactivated influenza vaccine. Study results and caveats: Authors proposed each seasonal influenza vaccination draws in few new T cells.

TCRdb recomputed calls from the RT-PCR reads with MiXCR, one row per CDR3 protein. The sample consists of over 150,000 distinct CDR3 sequences, 13% to 15% of them appearing once. Germline CDR1 and CDR2: SGDLS and YYNGEE. The CDR3 has 16 amino acids. V was cut by 0 bases and J by 0 bases, with 13 bases left in between. The TCR comes from a man in his fifties who received an inactivated influenza vaccine. Sequenced here: CD8+ T cells sorted from PBMCs, sampled 4 to 6 days after vaccination. The chain carries TRBV9 and TRBJ2-7; a possible D gene is TRBD2 (6 bases). This chain's CDR3 is CASSVGRGTLSYEQYF. The CDR3 DNA reads as TGTGCCAGCAGCGTAGGTCGGGGGACCCTCTCCTACGAGCAGTACTTC.